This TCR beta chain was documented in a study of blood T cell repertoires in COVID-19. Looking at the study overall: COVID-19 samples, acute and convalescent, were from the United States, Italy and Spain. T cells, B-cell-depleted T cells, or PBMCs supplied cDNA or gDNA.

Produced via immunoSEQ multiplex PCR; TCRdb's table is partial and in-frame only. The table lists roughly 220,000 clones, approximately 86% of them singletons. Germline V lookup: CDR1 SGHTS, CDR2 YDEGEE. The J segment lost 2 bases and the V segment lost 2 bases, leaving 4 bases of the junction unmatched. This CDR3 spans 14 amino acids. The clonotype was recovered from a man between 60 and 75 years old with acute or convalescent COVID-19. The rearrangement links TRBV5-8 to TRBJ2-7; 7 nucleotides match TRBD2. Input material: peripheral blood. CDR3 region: CASSFPGTTYEQYF. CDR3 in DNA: TGTGCCAGCAGCTTTCCTGGGACTACCTACGAGCAGTACTTC.